Below, 12 T cell receptor beta chains from the same sample are listed, as sequenced in a study of early T cells in non-severe SARS-CoV-2 infection. TCRdb recomputed calls from the 5' RACE reads with MiXCR, one row per CDR3 protein. The repertoire holds roughly 17,000 distinct CDR3 sequences, with around 6% as singletons. The sequencing used whole blood, collected at baseline. All receptors come from an adult who was a healthcare worker with PCR-confirmed SARS-CoV-2 infection or an uninfected control (not recorded which).

This clonotype was observed at least ten times. The chain is built from TRBV6-5 and TRBJ1-2; TRBD1 aligns across 7 bases. V lost 3 bases to trimming and J lost 5 bases; unmatched junction nucleotides: 3. The CDR3 has 13 amino acids. The V gene's germline CDR1 is MNHEY and CDR2 SVGAGI. The CDR3 region is CASSYEGAYGYTF. CDR3 DNA sequence: TGTGCCAGCAGTTATGAGGGGGCGTATGGCTACACCTTC.

By share, this clonotype counts as medium-sized. V usage is TRBV5-8 and J usage is TRBJ1-5; D call uncertain. V gave up 4 bases and J gave up 0 bases, with 5 bases separating them. Germline assignment: CDR1 SGHTS and CDR2 YDEGEE. The CDR3 contains 13 residues. DNA of the CDR3: TGTGCCAGCAGCGGGCCTAGCAATCAGCCCCAGCATTTT. Protein: CASSGPSNQPQHF.

This clonotype is termed medium-sized (0.01 to 0.1%). The genes are TRBV5-1 and TRBJ2-2; D unclear. Germline assignment: CDR1 SGHRS and CDR2 YFSETQ. This CDR3 spans 14 amino acids. V was shortened by 7 bases and J by 0 bases, with 10 bases between the two germline ends. In DNA form, the CDR3 reads TGCGCCAGCCTGGCCGAAACGAACACCGGGGAGCTGTTTTTT. Translation gives CASLAETNTGELFF. The full variable domain, its missing parts supplied by reference TRBV5-1 and TRBJ2-2, is KAGVTQTPRYLIKTRGQQVTLSCSPISGHRSVSWYQQTPGQGLQFLFEYFSETQRNKGNFPGRFSGRQFSNSRSEMNVSTLELGDSALYLCASLAETNTGELFFGEGSRLTVL.

This clonotype occurred many times. This rearrangement joins TRBV5-4 to TRBJ1-1; D gene ambiguous. This CDR3 has 12 residues. V gave up 4 bases and J gave up 0 bases, with 4 bases separating them. The germline CDR1 and CDR2 sequences are SGHNT and YYREEE (reference sequence). The CDR3 sequence: CASSVVNTEAFF. DNA of the CDR3: TGTGCCAGCAGCGTTGTGAACACTGAAGCTTTCTTT.

This clonotype was found many times. The chain uses TRBV6-2 or TRBV6-3 and TRBJ2-5; 7 nucleotides align to TRBD1. Trimming cost V 2 bases and J 8 bases; bases outside gene matches: 8. The CDR3 is 14 amino acids. CDR1 and CDR2 (germline): MNHEY, SVGEGT. CDR3 nucleotides: TGTGCCAGCAGTTACGGATCAGGGGGATACACCCAGTACTTC. This codes for CASSYGSGGYTQYF.

This clonotype was seen at least ten times. The V call is TRBV7-2, the J call TRBJ2-3, with D possibly being TRBD2 (5 bases). Trimming stripped 3 bases from V and 1 base from J, with 8 bases between. Germline V gives CDR1 SGHTA, CDR2 FQGNSA. The CDR3 is 14 amino acids. The CDR3 DNA reads TGTGCCAGCAGCTTCCCCGGGGGCACAGATACGCAGTATTTT. It yields the protein CASSFPGGTDTQYF. Combining the CDR3 with reference TRBV7-2 and TRBJ2-3 gives the whole variable domain GAGVSQSPSNKVTEKGKDVELRCDPISGHTALYWYRQSLGQGLEFLIYFQGNSAPDKSGLPSDRFSAERTGGSVSTLTIQRTQQEDSAVYLCASSFPGGTDTQYFGPGTRLTVL.

V is TRBV27 and J is TRBJ1-1, with TRBD1 matching 10 bases. Germline lookup yields CDR1 MNHEY and CDR2 SMNVEV (reference sequence). CDR3 length: 16 residues. Trimming cost V 5 bases and J 1 base; bases outside gene matches: 7. CDR3 bases: TGTGCCAGCAGTCCGGGACAGGGGAACCCGAACACTGAAGCTTTCTTT. Translated: CASSPGQGNPNTEAFF.

This clonotype was seen a handful of times. This chain links TRBV6-2 or TRBV6-3 with TRBJ2-5; D is uncertain. The germline gives CDR1 MNHEY, CDR2 SVGEGT. V was trimmed by 6 bases and J by 4 bases, leaving 18 bases between them. This CDR3 contains 15 residues. The CDR3, as DNA: TGTGCCAGCAGCAGGCAGCCCGTAACTTCAGAGACCCAGTACTTC. Protein: CASSRQPVTSETQYF.

This clonotype was counted many times. The gene calls are TRBV7-7 and TRBJ2-1; 10 positions agree with TRBD2. Trimming took 5 bases from V and 9 from J; bases not matched to a gene: 7. Germline CDR1 reads SSHAT; CDR2 reads FNYEAQ (reference sequence). This CDR3 comprises 14 residues. CDR3 nucleotide sequence: TGTGCCAGCAGCGACGGGACTAGCGTCTCTGAGCAGTTCTTC. It translates to CASSDGTSVSEQFF.

This clonotype was counted ten times or more. The chain has TRBV7-2 and TRBJ1-3; D remains ambiguous. The CDR3 is 16 residues long. With 1 base removed from V and 1 base from J, the gap between germline ends came to 11 bases. Germline V CDR1 and CDR2: SGHTA, FQGNSA. The CDR3 DNA reads TGTGCCAGCAGCTTAGGATCGGCAGTTTCTGGAAACACCATATATTTT. It translates to CASSLGSAVSGNTIYF.

This clonotype was detected ten times or more. The CDR3 coding sequence is TGTGCCAGCAGCTCACAGGGGCCAGATACGCAGTATTTT. It translates to CASSSQGPDTQYF. The gene calls are TRBV5-4 and TRBJ2-3; 7 bases map to TRBD1. V dropped 3 bases and J dropped 4; count of bases not matched to a gene: 2. The CDR3 covers 13 residues. Germline CDR1 is SGHNT and CDR2 is YYREEE (reference sequence).

This clonotype was counted a few times. The chain has TRBV29-1 and TRBJ1-1; 7 positions agree with TRBD1. This CDR3 is built from 15 residues. Germline-derived CDR1 and CDR2 are SQVTM and ANQGSEA. Trimming cost V 6 bases and J 2 bases; bases outside gene matches: 12. CDR3 in amino acids: CSVVPHRGDNTEAFF. The CDR3 bases are TGCAGCGTCGTGCCTCACAGGGGAGATAACACTGAAGCTTTCTTT.